This record concerns one T cell receptor (beta chain) sequence. Antigen unknown. The sample belongs to a study of blood T cell dynamics during melanoma immunotherapy. Study conclusions and caveats: Whether repertoire-driving clones were melanoma-specific could not be determined.

As to time point: week 3, after first cycle of checkpoint inhibitor. Repertoires were generated with immunoSEQ multiplex PCR, while TCRdb's copy carries only in-frame clones and drops some. The repertoire holds approximately 13,000 clones, with 70% to 90% as singletons. This TCR was recovered from a human donor with melanoma. The starting material was blood, obtained from a patient treated with checkpoint blockade.

CDR3 DNA sequence: TGTGCCAGCAGCTTAATGGGGGCCGCGACCAATCAGCCCCAGCATTTT. Protein sequence: CASSLMGAATNQPQHF. The chain is built from TRBV7-2 and TRBJ1-5; TRBD1 might be the D (6 bases). V lost 2 bases and J lost 3, with 14 bases in between. In germline, CDR1 is SGHTA, CDR2 FQGNSA. The CDR3 is 16 residues long.